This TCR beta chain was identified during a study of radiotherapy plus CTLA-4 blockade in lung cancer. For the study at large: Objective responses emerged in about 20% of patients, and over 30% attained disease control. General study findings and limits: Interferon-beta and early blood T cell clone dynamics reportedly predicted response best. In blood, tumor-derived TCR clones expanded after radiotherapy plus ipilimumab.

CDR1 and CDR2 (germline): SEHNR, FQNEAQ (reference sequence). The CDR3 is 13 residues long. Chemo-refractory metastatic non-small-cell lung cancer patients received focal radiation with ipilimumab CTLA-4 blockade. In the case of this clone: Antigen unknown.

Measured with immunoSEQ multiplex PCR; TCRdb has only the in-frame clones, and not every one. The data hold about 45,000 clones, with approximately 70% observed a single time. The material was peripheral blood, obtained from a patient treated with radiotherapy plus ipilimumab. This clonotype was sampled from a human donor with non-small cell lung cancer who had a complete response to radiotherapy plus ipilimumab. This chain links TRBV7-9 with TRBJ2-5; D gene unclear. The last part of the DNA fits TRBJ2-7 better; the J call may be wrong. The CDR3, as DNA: TGTGCCAGCAGCTTAGAAACAGCCTACGAGCAGTACTTC. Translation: CASSLETAYEQYF.